This T cell receptor beta chain was captured by sequencing in a study of glioma-infiltrating T cells. CDR3 length equals 12 residues. Germline V gene sequence: CDR1 LNHDA, CDR2 SQIVND (reference sequence). With 3 bases removed from V and 6 bases from J, the gap between germline ends came to 9 bases. Broader study findings: Tissue and blood shared very few CDR3 sequences. Gliomas, especially low-grade, showed above-expected tissue-blood divergence; non-neoplastic patients showed below.

The iRepertoire nested amplicon-rescue multiplex PCR amplified TCR alpha and beta CDR3s from RNA. For one-step reverse transcription and amplification, about 85-400 ng of tissue mRNA or PBMC total RNA was used. A single record per CDR3 protein comes from TCRdb applying MiXCR to the multiplex PCR reads. The top ten clones hold 20% to 25% of a sample with about 190,000 distinct CDR3 sequences, roughly a third of them seen once. This clonotype was observed a few times. Its antigen is unidentified. The sequence was obtained from a human donor with low-grade glioma or glioblastoma, undergoing nonglioma brain surgery, or in good health (not recorded which). This chain uses TRBV19 with TRBJ2-7, with D possibly being TRBD2 (6 bases). Sequences were obtained from glioma tissue, nonneoplastic brain tissue, or PBMCs (not recorded which). The CDR3 is CASSMGGPEQYF. CDR3 nucleotides: TGTGCCAGTAGTATGGGGGGTCCCGAGCAGTACTTC.